This TCR beta chain was identified during a study of regulatory T cells in long-lasting Graves disease. Overall study findings and caveats: Persistent Graves' patients showed less TCR diversity than newly diagnosed patients showed. TRBV28 was favored in persistent disease, as were TRBJ1-2 and TRBJ2-5.

The CDR3 is made up of 12 amino acids. From germline, CDR1 is SQVTM and CDR2 ANQGSEA. The ends were cut back, 7 bases at V and 5 bases at J, with 12 bases in the middle. Both iRepertoire HTBI primers and Arm-PCR of CDR3 regions were used to build the TCR beta libraries. TCRdb recomputed calls from the multiplex PCR reads with MiXCR, one row per CDR3 protein. The data hold 390,000 or so distinct CDR3 sequences, with roughly 24% observed a single time. The time point: persistent/refractory GD, antithyroid drugs over 5 years with positive TRAb. RNA extracted from PBMCs served as the sequencing template. About 9.2 milliliters of peripheral blood were taken and placed in EDTA tubes. This clonotype was detected only a few times. The antigen remains unidentified.

The source was peripheral blood mononuclear cells (PBMCs), collected when the disease was refractory, from a patient treated with antithyroid drugs. The chain is built from TRBV29-1 and TRBJ2-4; possibly TRBD1 for D (5 bases). The TCR comes from a woman between 40 and 50 years old with Graves disease. In DNA, the CDR3 is TGCAGCGGATGGACAAGCCAAAACATTCAGTACTTC. This gives the protein CSGWTSQNIQYF.